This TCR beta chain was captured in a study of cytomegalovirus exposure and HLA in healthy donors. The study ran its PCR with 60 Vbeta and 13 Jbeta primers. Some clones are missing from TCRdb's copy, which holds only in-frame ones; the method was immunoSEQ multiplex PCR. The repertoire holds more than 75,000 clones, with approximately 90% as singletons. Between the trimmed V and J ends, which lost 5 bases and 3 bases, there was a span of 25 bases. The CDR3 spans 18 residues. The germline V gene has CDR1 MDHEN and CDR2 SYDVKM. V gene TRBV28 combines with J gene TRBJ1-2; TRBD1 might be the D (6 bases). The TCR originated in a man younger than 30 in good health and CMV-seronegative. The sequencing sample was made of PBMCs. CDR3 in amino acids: CASSPDRRTGIRDYGYTF. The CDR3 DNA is TGTGCCAGCAGTCCGGATCGAAGAACAGGGATTCGAGACTATGGCTACACCTTC.